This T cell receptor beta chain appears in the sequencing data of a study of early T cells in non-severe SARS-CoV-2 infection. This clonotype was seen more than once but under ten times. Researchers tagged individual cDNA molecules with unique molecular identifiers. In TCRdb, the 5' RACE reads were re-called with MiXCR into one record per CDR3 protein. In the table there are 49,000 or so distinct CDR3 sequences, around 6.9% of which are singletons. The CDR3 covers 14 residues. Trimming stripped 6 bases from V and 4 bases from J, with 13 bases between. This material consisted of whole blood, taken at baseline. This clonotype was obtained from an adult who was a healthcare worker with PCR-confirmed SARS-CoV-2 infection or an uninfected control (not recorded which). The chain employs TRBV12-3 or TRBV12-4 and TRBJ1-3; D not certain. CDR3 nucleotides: TGTGCCAGCAGCTTCGGTCCGGGGGGAAACACCATATATTTT. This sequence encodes CASSFGPGGNTIYF.